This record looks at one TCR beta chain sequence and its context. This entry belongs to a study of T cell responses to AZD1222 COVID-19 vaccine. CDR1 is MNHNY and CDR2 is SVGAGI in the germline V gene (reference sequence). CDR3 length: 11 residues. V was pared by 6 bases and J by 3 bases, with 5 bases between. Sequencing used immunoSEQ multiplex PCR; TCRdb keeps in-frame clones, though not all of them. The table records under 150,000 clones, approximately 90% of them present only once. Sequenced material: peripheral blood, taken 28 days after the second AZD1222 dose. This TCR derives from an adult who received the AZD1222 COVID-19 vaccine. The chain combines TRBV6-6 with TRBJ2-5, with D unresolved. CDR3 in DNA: TGTGCCAGCAGGACCGAAGAGACCCAGTACTTC. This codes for CASRTEETQYF.